This T cell receptor beta chain came from a study of T cell repertoires in cytomegalovirus infection. In the study overall: Shared public TCR beta signatures pointed to both CMV infection and a matching HLA type. Findings and caveats of the study: The ex vivo response showed dominance by HLA-C-restricted CMV-specific TCR beta clonotypes.

Trimming stripped 1 base from V and 5 bases from J, with 13 bases between. The germline gives CDR1 SGHNT, CDR2 YYREEE (reference sequence). This CDR3 region has 15 residues. As concerns this clonotype: Its antigen is unidentified.

A single record per CDR3 protein comes from TCRdb applying MiXCR to the reads. The table includes some 97,000 distinct CDR3 sequences, 20% to 25% detected once. The sequencing input was CD8+ T cells from PBMCs. The chain is built from TRBV5-4 and TRBJ2-1; D gene ambiguous. This receptor was taken from a human donor in good health (CMV status not recorded). Some clones in this sample may be carry-over from other donors' samples. The CDR3 bases are TGTGCCAGCAGCTTGAGTGGCGGTAGAGACAATGAGCAGTTCTTC. Amino acids: CASSLSGGRDNEQFF. Combining the CDR3 with reference TRBV5-4 and TRBJ2-1 gives the whole variable domain ETGVTQSPTHLIKTRGQQVTLRCSSQSGHNTVSWYQQALGQGPQFIFQYYREEENGRGNFPPRFSGLQFPNYSSELNVNALELDDSALYLCASSLSGGRDNEQFFGPGTRLTVL.